Sequencing of this T cell receptor (beta chain) was carried out in a study of blood T cell repertoires in COVID-19. Study-wide context: Whether acute or convalescent, the COVID-19 samples came from the United States, Italy and Spain. Sources were T cells, B-cell-depleted T cells, or PBMCs; the material itself was cDNA or gDNA.

CDR1 is SNHLY, CDR2 FYNNEI, per germline. Trimming took 5 bases from V and 0 from J, leaving 11 bases between them. CDR3 length: 15 amino acids. As handled by the study authors: From reference gene primer amplification, estimates of nucleated cell counts were derived. Only in-frame clones appear in the TCRdb table, and some are missing; sequencing was by immunoSEQ multiplex PCR. The V and J calls and clone size come from that table; D and trimming were worked out from the DNA. The repertoire holds over 150,000 clones, with 75% to 95% as singletons. The sequencing sample was made of peripheral blood. V usage is TRBV2 and J usage is TRBJ1-5; possibly TRBD1 for D (5 bases). This TCR was sampled from a man aged 45-65 years with acute or convalescent COVID-19. The CDR3 bases are TGTGCCAGCAGTCCCAGGGAATATAGCAATCAGCCCCAGCATTTT. Translating gives CASSPREYSNQPQHF.